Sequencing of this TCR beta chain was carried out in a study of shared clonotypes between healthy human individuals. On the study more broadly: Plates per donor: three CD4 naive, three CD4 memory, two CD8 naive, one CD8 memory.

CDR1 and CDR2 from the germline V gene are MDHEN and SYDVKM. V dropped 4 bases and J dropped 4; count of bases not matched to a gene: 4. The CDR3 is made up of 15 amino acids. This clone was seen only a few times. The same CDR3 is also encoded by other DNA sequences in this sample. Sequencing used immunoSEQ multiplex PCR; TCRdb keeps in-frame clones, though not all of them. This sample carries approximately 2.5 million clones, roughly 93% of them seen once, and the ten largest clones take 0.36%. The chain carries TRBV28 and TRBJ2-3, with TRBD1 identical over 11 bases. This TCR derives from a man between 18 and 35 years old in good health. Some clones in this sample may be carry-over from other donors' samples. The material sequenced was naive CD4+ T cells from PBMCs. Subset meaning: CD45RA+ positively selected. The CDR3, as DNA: TGTGCCAGCAGTTCCCCGGGACAGGGGGCAGATACGCAGTATTTT. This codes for CASSSPGQGADTQYF.